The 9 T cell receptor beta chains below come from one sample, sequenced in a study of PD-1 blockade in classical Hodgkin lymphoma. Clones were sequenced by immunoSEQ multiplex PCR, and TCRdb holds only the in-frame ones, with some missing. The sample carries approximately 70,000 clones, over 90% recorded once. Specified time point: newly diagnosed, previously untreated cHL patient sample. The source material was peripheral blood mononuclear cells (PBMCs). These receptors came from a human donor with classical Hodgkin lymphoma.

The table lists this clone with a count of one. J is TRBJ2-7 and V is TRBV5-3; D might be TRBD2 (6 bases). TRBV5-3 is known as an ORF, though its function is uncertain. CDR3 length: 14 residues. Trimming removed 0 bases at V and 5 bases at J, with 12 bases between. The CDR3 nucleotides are TGTGCCAGAAGCTTGGCAGGCGGGACCCACGAGCAGTACTTC. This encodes CARSLAGGTHEQYF.

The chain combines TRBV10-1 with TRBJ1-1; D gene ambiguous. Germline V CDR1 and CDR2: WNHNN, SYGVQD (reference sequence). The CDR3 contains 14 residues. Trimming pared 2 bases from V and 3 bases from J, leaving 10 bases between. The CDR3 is CASSETAGYTEAFF. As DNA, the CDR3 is TGCGCCAGCAGTGAGACAGCGGGTTACACTGAAGCTTTCTTT.

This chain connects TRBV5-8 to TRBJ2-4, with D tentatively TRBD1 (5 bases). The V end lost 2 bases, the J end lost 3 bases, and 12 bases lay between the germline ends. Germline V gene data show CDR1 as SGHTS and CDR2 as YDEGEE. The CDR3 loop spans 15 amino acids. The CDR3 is CASSLRGSGKNIQYF. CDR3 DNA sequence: TGTGCCAGCAGCTTAAGGGGATCAGGCAAAAACATTCAGTACTTC.

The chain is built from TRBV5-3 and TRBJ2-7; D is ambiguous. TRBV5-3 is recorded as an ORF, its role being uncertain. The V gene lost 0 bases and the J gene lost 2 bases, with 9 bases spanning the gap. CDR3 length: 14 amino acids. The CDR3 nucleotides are TGTGCCAGAAGCTTGGCGGCAGCCACCTACGAGCAGTACTTC. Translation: CARSLAAATYEQYF.

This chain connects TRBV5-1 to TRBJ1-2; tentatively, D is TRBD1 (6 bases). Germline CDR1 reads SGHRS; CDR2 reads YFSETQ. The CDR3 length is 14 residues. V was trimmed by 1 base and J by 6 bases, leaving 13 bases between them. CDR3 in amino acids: CASSLKGTGNGYTF. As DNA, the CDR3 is TGCGCCAGCAGCTTGAAGGGCACAGGGAATGGCTACACCTTC.

CDR3 DNA: TGTGCCAGCAGCCCCGTCGGGGGCCGGGGAGATACGCAGTATTTT. It encodes CASSPVGGRGDTQYF. The rearrangement joins TRBV7-2 to TRBJ2-3, with D perhaps TRBD1 or TRBD2 (6 bases each). The germline V gene has CDR1 SGHTA and CDR2 FQGNSA. The ends were cut back, 5 bases at V and 5 bases at J, with 17 bases in the middle. The CDR3 is 15 amino acids.

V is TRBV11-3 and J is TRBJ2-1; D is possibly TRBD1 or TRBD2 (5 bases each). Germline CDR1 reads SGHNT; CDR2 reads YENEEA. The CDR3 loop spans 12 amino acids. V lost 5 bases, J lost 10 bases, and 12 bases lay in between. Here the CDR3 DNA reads TGTGCCAGCAGCCCCGACGGGGCAGAGCAGTTCTTC. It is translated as CASSPDGAEQFF.

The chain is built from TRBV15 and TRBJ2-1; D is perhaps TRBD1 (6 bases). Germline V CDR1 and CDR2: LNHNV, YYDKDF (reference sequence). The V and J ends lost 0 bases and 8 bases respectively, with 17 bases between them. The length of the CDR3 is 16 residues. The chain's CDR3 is CATSREGQGSLDEQFF. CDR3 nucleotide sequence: TGTGCCACCAGCAGAGAGGGGCAGGGGTCATTGGATGAGCAGTTCTTC.

The CDR3 protein is CASTQGGVETQYF. The CDR3 DNA is TGTGCCAGCACCCAAGGTGGGGTGGAGACCCAGTACTTC. The rearrangement links TRBV28 to TRBJ2-5; D gene uncertain. V was shortened by 7 bases and J by 5 bases, with 14 bases between the two germline ends. The CDR3 covers 13 residues. CDR1 and CDR2 (germline): MDHEN, SYDVKM.